What follows are 15 T cell receptor beta chains derived from one specimen sequenced in a study of blood T cell repertoires in COVID-19. Assay used: immunoSEQ multiplex PCR; TCRdb lists only in-frame clones, some missing. The table lists about 130,000 clones, about 80% of them singletons, with around 2.7% in the top ten. Material: peripheral blood. The receptors shown here come from an elderly woman with acute or convalescent COVID-19.

The gene calls are TRBV6-5 and TRBJ1-1; no clear D. Germline V CDR1 and CDR2: MNHEY, SVGAGI. Trimming cost V 8 bases and J 7 bases, with 17 bases left between them. This CDR3 contains 13 residues. CDR3 DNA: TGTGCCAGCCTAAGCGGGGTTGAACATGAAGCTTTCTTT. It specifies CASLSGVEHEAFF.

This chain joins TRBV20-1 and TRBJ1-2; D unclear. The ends were cut back, 6 bases at V and 8 bases at J, with 10 bases in the middle. This CDR3 has 10 amino acids. The V gene's germline CDR1 is DFQATT and CDR2 SNEGSKA (reference sequence). The CDR3 reads CSAKVLGYTF. DNA for the CDR3: TGCAGTGCGAAAGTACTGGGCTACACCTTC.

The chain joins TRBV7-3 to TRBJ1-2; possible D gene TRBD1, 5 bases. CDR1 is SGHTA and CDR2 is FQGTGA in the germline V gene. The CDR3 is 14 amino acids. Trimming cost V 5 bases and J 8 bases, with 18 bases left between them. The CDR3 protein is CASSLSGGGGGYTF. Here the CDR3 DNA reads TGTGCCAGCAGCCTCTCCGGGGGGGGAGGCGGCTACACCTTC.

The V call is TRBV5-6, the J call TRBJ2-3; D uncertain. Between the trimmed V and J ends, which lost 4 bases and 6 bases, there was a span of 12 bases. Germline loops: CDR1 SGHDT, CDR2 YYEEEE. This CDR3 contains 13 residues. The CDR3, as DNA: TGTGCCAGCAGCCTCGGCTACGGGGATACGCAGTATTTT. Translating it yields CASSLGYGDTQYF.

The J gene is TRBJ1-6, the V gene TRBV18, with D tentatively TRBD1 (6 bases). V was cut by 3 bases and J by 4 bases, with 10 bases left in between. The CDR3 covers 15 residues. Germline lookup yields CDR1 KGHSH and CDR2 LQKENI. CDR3 sequence: CASSPGQLYNSPLHF. As DNA, the CDR3 is TGTGCCAGCTCACCGGGACAATTATATAATTCACCCCTCCACTTT. Combining the CDR3 with reference TRBV18 and TRBJ1-6 gives the whole variable domain NAGVMQNPRHLVRRRGQEARLRCSPMKGHSHVYWYRQLPEEGLKFMVYLQKENIIDESGMPKERFSAEFPKEGPSILRIQQVVRGDSAAYFCASSPGQLYNSPLHFGNGTRLTVT.

The chain joins TRBV11-3 to TRBJ1-1; the D gene is possibly TRBD1 (6 bases). CDR3 length equals 13 residues. V lost 6 bases and J 11 bases, leaving 19 bases between the germline ends. Germline V lookup: CDR1 SGHNT, CDR2 YENEEA. Here the CDR3 reads CASSYSRDTSAFF. As DNA, the CDR3 is TGTGCCAGCAGTTATTCAAGGGACACGTCGGCTTTCTTT. Complete variable domain (other parts from reference TRBV11-3 and TRBJ1-1): EAGVVQSPRYKIIEKKQPVAFWCNPISGHNTLYWYLQNLGQGPELLIRYENEEAVDDSQLPKDRFSAERLKGVDSTLKIQPAELGDSAVYLCASSYSRDTSAFFGQGTRLTVV.

V usage is TRBV24-1 and J usage is TRBJ2-2; 9 positions agree with TRBD1. In germline, CDR1 is KGHDR, CDR2 SFDVKD. This CDR3 has 14 amino acids. After removal of 9 bases from V and 6 bases from J, the junction contained 7 bases not matched to a gene. CDR3 amino acids: CATRGTGLSGELFF. Written as DNA, the CDR3 is TGTGCCACCCGAGGGACAGGGCTATCCGGGGAGCTGTTTTTT.

This clone was found a few times. The chain combines TRBV30 with TRBJ1-6; D may be TRBD1 (5 bases). In germline, CDR1 is GTSNPN, CDR2 SVGIG (reference sequence). The CDR3 contains 15 residues. The V and J ends lost 0 bases and 7 bases respectively, with 13 bases between them. This CDR3 reads CAWSVSGPQNSPLHF. DNA of the CDR3: TGTGCCTGGAGTGTGTCAGGGCCACAAAATTCACCCCTCCACTTT.

The rearrangement uses TRBV5-8 and TRBJ2-3, with D perhaps matching TRBD2 (6 bases). This CDR3 has 13 residues. Germline V gives CDR1 SGHTS, CDR2 YDEGEE. V was trimmed by 7 bases and J by 1 base, leaving 10 bases between them. The CDR3 loop reads CASSTSRTDTQYF. As DNA, the CDR3 is TGTGCCAGCTCGACTAGTCGCACAGATACGCAGTATTTT.

V gene TRBV5-5 combines with J gene TRBJ1-1, with 7 bases fitting TRBD1. V dropped 3 bases and J dropped 0; count of bases not matched to a gene: 8. Per the germline V gene, CDR1 is SGHKS and CDR2 is YYEKEE (reference sequence). This CDR3 region has 16 residues. CDR3 protein: CASSWSPTGMNTEAFF. The CDR3 DNA follows: TGTGCCAGCAGCTGGAGCCCGACAGGGATGAACACTGAAGCTTTCTTT.

Only a few counts were recorded for this clone. The CDR3 coding sequence is TGTGCCAGCAGCCAGCGGTCTAGCGGGGGGACCGGGGAGCTGTTTTTT. Its translation is CASSQRSSGGTGELFF. The chain couples TRBV9 to TRBJ2-2; 11 bases agree with TRBD2. Losses at the gene ends were 4 bases for V and 5 bases for J; bases not matched to a gene: 7. The CDR3 has 16 residues. Germline CDR1 is SGDLS and CDR2 is YYNGEE.

This clone was counted only a few times. This rearrangement joins TRBV4-3 to TRBJ1-1; D is possibly TRBD1 (6 bases). The CDR3 covers 16 residues. The germline V gene encodes CDR1 LGHNA and CDR2 YSLEER. Trimming took 4 bases from V and 3 from J, leaving 18 bases between them. The DNA for the CDR3 is TGCGCCAGCAGCCGTAACTCAGGGGAGTCGGACACTGAAGCTTTCTTT. Amino acids: CASSRNSGESDTEAFF.

The chain recombines TRBV6-5 with TRBJ1-2, with 9 bases that match TRBD1. Germline V gives CDR1 MNHEY, CDR2 SVGAGI. The CDR3 covers 15 residues. The V and J ends lost 6 bases and 0 bases, in that order; junction bases with no gene match: 5. The DNA for the CDR3 is TGTGCCAGCAGGAACACAGGGGGCTCTAACTATGGCTACACCTTC. Translation: CASRNTGGSNYGYTF.

This clone is a singleton in its sample. This sequence joins TRBV15 and TRBJ2-1, with 13 nucleotides matching TRBD2. V dropped 8 bases and J dropped 1; count of bases not matched to a gene: 2. CDR3 size: 15 residues. Germline CDR1 and CDR2: LNHNV and YYDKDF (reference sequence). In DNA, the CDR3 is TGTGCCACCGGGACTAGCGGGGCGTCCTACAATGAGCAGTTCTTC. Residues: CATGTSGASYNEQFF. The complete variable domain, with remaining parts taken from reference TRBV15 and TRBJ2-1, reads DAMVIQNPRYQVTQFGKPVTLSCSQTLNHNVMYWYQQKSSQAPKLLFHYYDKDFNNEADTPDNFQSRRPNTSFCFLDIRSPGLGDTAMYLCATGTSGASYNEQFFGPGTRLTVL.

This chain links TRBV2 with TRBJ1-1; 8 bases map to TRBD1. The V gene's germline CDR1 is SNHLY and CDR2 FYNNEI. V dropped 6 bases and J dropped 1; count of bases not matched to a gene: 19. The CDR3 is made up of 19 amino acids. DNA of the CDR3: TGTGCCAGCAGCGCTGGACAGGGAAATGGGGCCGGATGGAACACTGAAGCTTTCTTT. This sequence encodes CASSAGQGNGAGWNTEAFF.